Here is one TCR beta chain with its context. This CDR3 has 15 residues. Trimming cost V 4 bases and J 2 bases, with 13 bases left between them. Looked up from germline, CDR1 is SGHNT and CDR2 is YYREEE (reference sequence). Across about two dozen US areas, participants ranged in age from about 18 to 90 years. These data come from a study of blood T cell repertoires in COVID-19. Study-level information: Nucleic acid was either cDNA or gDNA, and it came from T cells, B-cell-depleted T cells, or PBMCs.

As handled by the study authors: Nucleated cell number was recorded as an estimate derived from reference gene primer amplification. TCRdb keeps only in-frame clones here, not all; method: immunoSEQ multiplex PCR. The DNA was the basis for D and trimming; V, J and clone size are from that table. The table has about 300,000 clones, roughly 88% seen once; the top ten hold roughly 2.3%. Sequencing input: PBMCs or T cells enriched from blood (not recorded which). The sequence was collected from a young man who had recovered from COVID-19. This sequence joins TRBV5-4 and TRBJ2-1; the D gene is possibly TRBD2 (6 bases). In DNA, the CDR3 is TGTGCCAGCAGCCCTGGGACTGGGGCCTACAATGAGCAGTTCTTC. This translates into CASSPGTGAYNEQFF.